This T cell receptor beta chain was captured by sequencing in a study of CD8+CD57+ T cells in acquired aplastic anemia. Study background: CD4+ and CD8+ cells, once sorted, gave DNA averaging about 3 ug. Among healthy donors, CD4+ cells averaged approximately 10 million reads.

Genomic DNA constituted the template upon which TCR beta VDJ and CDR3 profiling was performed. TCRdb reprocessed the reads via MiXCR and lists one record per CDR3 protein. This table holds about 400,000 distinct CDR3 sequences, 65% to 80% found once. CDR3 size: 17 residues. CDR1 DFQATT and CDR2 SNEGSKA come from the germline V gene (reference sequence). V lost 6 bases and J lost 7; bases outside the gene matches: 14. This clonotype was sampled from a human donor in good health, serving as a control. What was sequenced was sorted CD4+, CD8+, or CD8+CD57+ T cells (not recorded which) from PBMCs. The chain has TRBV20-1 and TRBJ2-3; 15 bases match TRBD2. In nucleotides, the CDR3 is TGCAGTGCAGAGATATCCGGGACTAGCGGGGGGATGAATACGCAGTATTTT. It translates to CSAEISGTSGGMNTQYF.